A single T cell receptor (beta chain) is shown here with its context. Its antigen specificity is not known. The record has no base qualities; no much larger clone is one base away. TCRbeta CDR3 regions were amplified from genomic DNA by means of the immunoSEQ Assay, a bias-controlled multiplex PCR. The authors processed their data as follows. Nucleated cell counts per sample were estimated from amplification of reference gene primers within the assay. Sequence reads were collapsed and filtered to measure the absolute abundance of every unique TCRbeta CDR3 rearrangement. For each sample, productive Simpson clonality was calculated as the square root of Simpson's diversity index across productive rearrangements. The table was pulled from immuneACCESS by TCRdb, which kept in-frame rearrangements only. Such tables lose some clones; where checked, under half of the loss comes from unresolved V genes, and the rest has no known cause. That table supplies the V and J calls and clone size; D and trimming were determined from the DNA. Within this sample are under 200,000 clones, with roughly 80% of them counted one time only. The top ten hold around 7.8% of the sample.

In the prospective study, participants were roughly 18 to 100 years old, resided in 25 or so geographic areas of the United States, and were enrolled through a virtual design. To assign participants to cohorts, the prospective study relied on clinical history that participants themselves reported in a screening survey and a study questionnaire. For ImmuneRACE Cohort 3, a participant was defined as recovered based on two consecutive negative NP/OP PCR tests, clearance by a healthcare professional, or resolution of symptoms. In the prospective study, mobile phlebotomists collected whole blood, serum and a nasopharyngeal or oropharyngeal swab from each participant. Prospective study participants could optionally give additional blood draws and questionnaires over a 2-month period. Before DNA extraction, blood samples from the prospective study were shipped at room temperature or frozen. The data belong to a study of blood T cell repertoires in COVID-19 (dated by TCRdb to between 2020 and 2021). The study in broad terms: Samples covering the acute and convalescent phases of COVID-19 were provided by collaborators in the United States, Italy and Spain. Samples were obtained from the ongoing ImmuneRACE study (first 160 participants) and from over 1,000 subjects provided by 6 global collaborators. The prospective study material was composed of cDNA or gDNA derived from T cells, B-cell-depleted T cells, or PBMCs. The dataset comprised deeply sampled blood TCRbeta repertoires from subjects exposed to, actively infected with, or recovered from COVID-19. The repertoires were released in a freely available public database intended as a resource for research on the immune response to SARS-CoV-2. Nearly every sample came with metadata listing a de-identified subject ID, COVID-19 status, age in years and sex. HLA class I and class II types, where available, came from metadata supplied by the sample provider rather than from assay-based typing. General findings and caveats noted by the study authors: Clinical and demographic metadata were provided uncurated, with the amount varying by source and participant.

Sequencing used PBMCs or T cells enriched from blood (not recorded which). The TCR comes from a man aged 45-65 years who had recovered from COVID-19.

The nucleotide sequence reads TGTGCCAGCAGCCAACCTGGACAGGGGGTTAATCAGCCCCAGCATTTT. It specifies CASSQPGQGVNQPQHF. The V and J segments used are TRBV14 and TRBJ1-5; 10 bases in the junction line up with TRBD1. The germline V gene gives CDR1 as SGHDN and CDR2 as FVKESK. The CDR3 has 16 amino acids, counting the end cysteine and phenylalanine. Of all the DNA, just the CDR3 is kept, 48 bases in frame from base 1. The junction shows trimming of 2 bases on V and 4 bases on J, and the gene matches do not reach 5 bases of it.